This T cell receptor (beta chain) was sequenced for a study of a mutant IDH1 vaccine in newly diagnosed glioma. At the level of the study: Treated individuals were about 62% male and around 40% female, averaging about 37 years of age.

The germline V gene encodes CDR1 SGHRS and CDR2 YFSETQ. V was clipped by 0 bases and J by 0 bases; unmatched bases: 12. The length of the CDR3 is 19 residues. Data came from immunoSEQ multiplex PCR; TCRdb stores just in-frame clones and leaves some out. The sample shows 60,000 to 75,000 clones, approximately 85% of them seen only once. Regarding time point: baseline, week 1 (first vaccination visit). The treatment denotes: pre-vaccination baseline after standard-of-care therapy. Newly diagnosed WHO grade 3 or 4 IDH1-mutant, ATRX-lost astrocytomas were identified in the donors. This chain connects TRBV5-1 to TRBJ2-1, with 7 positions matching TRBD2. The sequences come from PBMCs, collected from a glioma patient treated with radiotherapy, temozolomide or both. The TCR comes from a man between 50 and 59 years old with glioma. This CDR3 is CASSLDVAGSLFSYNEQFF. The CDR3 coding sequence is TGCGCCAGCAGCTTGGATGTAGCGGGCTCCTTATTCTCCTACAATGAGCAGTTCTTC.